These T cell receptor beta chains were read from a single sample in a study of shared clonotypes between healthy human individuals. The repertoire was sequenced with immunoSEQ multiplex PCR; TCRdb's copy has only in-frame clones and lacks some. The sample holds about 560,000 clones, around 80% seen once. Sequencing input: PBMCs. The receptors come from a woman aged 35 to 49 in good health. Some clones in this sample may be carry-over from other donors' samples. The CDR3 runs from the conserved cysteine through the conserved F or W. The D gene is left open where the match is weak. Size tells how often a clone was seen (once, few, many) or the class of an expanded clone, and some rows leave it out.

j_call clone_size d_call v_call cdr3_aa cdr3_nt
TRBJ2-1 NA TRBD2 TRBV27 CASSLRGMNEQFF TGTGCCAGCAGTTTGCGGGGGATGAATGAGCAGTTCTTC
TRBJ1-5 NA NA TRBV28 CASITGGHNQPQHF TGTGCCAGCATTACCGGGGGACACAATCAGCCCCAGCATTTT
TRBJ1-1 NA NA TRBV25-1 CASSELGRGLEKAFF TGTGCCAGCAGTGAATTGGGTAGGGGTCTTGAAAAAGCTTTCTTT
TRBJ2-1 NA TRBD2 TRBV7-6 CASSAGLTSGSTHEQFF TGTGCCAGCAGCGCCGGACTGACTAGCGGGAGTACCCATGAGCAGTTCTTC
TRBJ2-1 NA TRBD2 TRBV11-3 CASSVAGGNEQFF TGTGCCAGCAGCGTGGCCGGGGGGAATGAGCAGTTCTTC
TRBJ1-3 NA NA TRBV28 CASSSFSSGNTIYF TGTGCCAGCAGTTCCTTCTCCTCCGGAAACACCATATATTTT
TRBJ1-1 NA TRBD1 TRBV18 CASSAMGQTNTEAFF TGTGCCAGCTCGGCAATGGGACAGACGAACACTGAAGCTTTCTTT
TRBJ2-6 NA NA TRBV7-3 CASSSSGVAGANVLTF TGTGCCAGCAGCTCATCAGGGGTGGCGGGGGCCAACGTCCTGACTTTC
TRBJ2-1 NA TRBD2 TRBV10-3 CAIRRETHNEQFF TGTGCCATCAGGCGGGAGACCCACAATGAGCAGTTCTTC
TRBJ2-5 NA NA TRBV18 CASSPATGSLMETQYF TGTGCCAGCTCACCGGCTACCGGGAGCCTTATGGAGACCCAGTACTTC
TRBJ1-1 NA NA TRBV9 CASSDRMNTEAFF TGTGCCAGCAGCGACCGCATGAACACTGAAGCTTTCTTT
TRBJ2-1 NA TRBD2 TRBV4-1 CASSQGLGGSGNEQFF TGCGCCAGCAGCCAAGGACTGGGCGGGAGCGGCAATGAGCAGTTCTTC
TRBJ2-1 NA TRBD2 TRBV27 CASSPSRAGPYNEQFF TGTGCCAGCAGTCCGTCGAGAGCGGGACCCTACAATGAGCAGTTCTTC
TRBJ2-5 NA TRBD2 TRBV25-1 CASSAGGSRETQYF TGTGCCAGCAGTGCGGGAGGGAGTAGAGAGACCCAGTACTTC
TRBJ2-4 NA TRBD1 TRBV2 CASSETGTGKNIQYF TGTGCCAGCAGTGAAACCGGGACAGGGAAAAACATTCAGTACTTC
TRBJ1-2 NA TRBD1 TRBV29-1 CSVEDRGQGAECYTF TGCAGCGTTGAAGATAGGGGACAGGGGGCTGAATGCTACACCTTC
TRBJ2-7 NA NA TRBV28 CASSFYTYEQYF TGTGCCAGCAGTTTTTATACCTACGAGCAGTACTTC
TRBJ2-5 many NA TRBV7-7 CASSVGGTRRTETQYF TGTGCTAGCAGCGTAGGAGGGACCAGGAGGACAGAGACCCAGTACTTC
TRBJ2-3 NA NA TRBV4-1 CASSQLPTGTDTQYF TGCGCCAGCAGCCAACTCCCAACAGGGACAGATACGCAGTATTTT
TRBJ2-5 NA NA TRBV30 CAWSVRATQETQYF TGTGCCTGGAGTGTAAGGGCTACCCAAGAGACCCAGTACTTC
TRBJ2-1 NA TRBD2 TRBV28 CASSWARDYGYNEQFF TGTGCCAGCAGTTGGGCCCGGGACTATGGGTACAATGAGCAGTTCTTC
TRBJ2-7 NA NA TRBV5-1 CASSLGETGYEQYF TGCGCCAGCAGCTTGGGCGAAACAGGCTACGAGCAGTACTTC
TRBJ2-3 NA TRBD2 TRBV29-1 CSVATSASTDTQYF TGCAGCGTTGCTACTAGCGCTTCCACAGATACGCAGTATTTT
TRBJ2-5 NA TRBD1 TRBV7-9 CASSFTGAETQYF TGTGCCAGCAGCTTTACAGGGGCAGAGACCCAGTACTTC
TRBJ2-7 NA NA TRBV21-1 CASSNDPRQYGYEQYF TGTGCCAGCAGCAACGACCCCCGACAGTACGGCTACGAGCAGTACTTC
TRBJ2-7 NA NA TRBV15 CATSRDSAYEQYF TGTGCCACCAGCAGAGATTCAGCCTACGAGCAGTACTTC
TRBJ1-2 NA TRBD1 TRBV2 CASSPSWTGGYGYTF TGTGCCAGCAGTCCTTCCTGGACAGGGGGCTATGGCTACACCTTC
TRBJ2-7 NA NA TRBV7-8 CASSLVQGVVRPYEQYF TGTGCCAGCAGCTTAGTACAGGGTGTCGTGCGGCCCTACGAGCAGTACTTC
TRBJ1-1 few TRBD1 TRBV10-3 CAIRGQGDTEAFF TGTGCCATCAGGGGACAGGGGGACACTGAAGCTTTCTTT
TRBJ2-5 NA TRBD1 TRBV6-1 CASGGTGRETQYF TGTGCCAGCGGGGGGACAGGGAGAGAGACCCAGTACTTC
TRBJ1-1 NA NA TRBV6-5 CASRPGPGHTEAFF TGTGCCAGCAGGCCGGGGCCCGGACACACTGAAGCTTTCTTT
TRBJ2-1 NA NA TRBV7-3 CASSLPGLVNEQFF TGTGCCAGCAGCTTGCCAGGGCTAGTCAATGAGCAGTTCTTC
TRBJ1-4 NA NA TRBV11-2 CASSLGQTTNEKLFF TGTGCCAGCAGCTTAGGACAGACAACTAATGAAAAACTGTTTTTT
TRBJ2-2 few TRBD2 TRBV2 CASSVSGRTNTGELFF TGTGCCAGCAGTGTGAGCGGGAGAACGAACACCGGGGAGCTGTTTTTT
TRBJ2-7 NA TRBD2 TRBV29-1 CSVEGVASGEQYF TGCAGCGTTGAAGGTGTGGCTAGCGGTGAGCAGTACTTC
TRBJ1-5 once TRBD1 TRBV6-1 CASSDVRVTGYNQPQHF TGTGCCAGCAGTGATGTGAGGGTGACAGGGTACAATCAGCCCCAGCATTTT
TRBJ1-5 NA TRBD1 TRBV4-1 CASSLRQGWDQPQHF TGCGCCAGCAGCCTACGACAGGGATGGGACCAGCCCCAGCATTTT
TRBJ2-3 NA NA TRBV7-3 CASSPTVWNTDTQYF TGTGCCAGCAGCCCGACGGTTTGGAACACAGATACGCAGTATTTT
TRBJ1-5 NA NA TRBV5-5 CASSLVGQSGQPQHF TGTGCCAGCAGCTTGGTCGGGCAGTCAGGGCAGCCCCAGCATTTT
TRBJ2-1 NA TRBD2 TRBV7-3 CASSVFPLAGERAYNEQFF TGTGCCAGCAGCGTTTTCCCGCTAGCGGGAGAACGGGCCTACAATGAGCAGTTCTTC
TRBJ2-7 NA NA TRBV7-3 CASSLDRRAEQYF TGTGCCAGCAGCTTAGACAGGCGGGCCGAGCAGTACTTC
TRBJ1-1 NA NA TRBV5-1 CASSPEVNTEAFF TGCGCCAGCAGCCCCGAGGTAAATACTGAAGCTTTCTTT
TRBJ2-3 once TRBD2 TRBV7-3 CASSAGLADTDTQYF TGTGCCAGCAGCGCGGGACTAGCGGACACAGATACGCAGTATTTT
TRBJ2-5 NA TRBD2 TRBV18 CASSLAGEVETQYF TGTGCCAGCTCACTAGCGGGAGAGGTGGAGACCCAGTACTTC
TRBJ1-2 NA NA TRBV6-5 CASSYGRGADYGYTF TGTGCCAGCAGTTACGGTCGGGGAGCCGACTATGGCTACACCTTC
TRBJ1-1 NA NA TRBV6-5 CASSYSRGNTEAFF TGTGCCAGCAGTTACAGCAGGGGGAACACTGAAGCTTTCTTT
TRBJ2-3 NA TRBD2 TRBV7-3 CASSFTSGRGTDTQYF TGTGCCAGCAGCTTTACTAGCGGGAGGGGCACAGATACGCAGTATTTT
TRBJ1-3 NA NA TRBV21-1 CASSRSSRTGWRGNTIYF TGTGCCAGCAGCAGGTCTTCGCGAACAGGGTGGAGGGGAAACACCATATATTTT
TRBJ1-2 NA NA TRBV28 CASSLSGIGSYGYTF TGTGCCAGCAGCTTATCAGGAATTGGTAGCTATGGCTACACCTTC
TRBJ2-7 NA NA TRBV5-1 CASSLVRGGGSYEQYF TGCGCCAGCAGCTTGGTCAGGGGGGGAGGCTCCTACGAGCAGTACTTC
TRBJ1-6 NA NA TRBV5-1 CASRVGLSYNSPLHF TGCGCCAGCAGGGTTGGACTTTCCTATAATTCACCCCTCCACTTT
TRBJ2-1 NA NA TRBV19 CASSIGSPYDNEQFF TGTGCCAGTAGTATAGGCTCCCCGTACGACAATGAGCAGTTCTTC
TRBJ2-7 NA TRBD2 TRBV6-1 CASRPGLAGFYEQYF TGTGCCAGCAGACCCGGACTAGCGGGGTTCTACGAGCAGTACTTC
TRBJ1-2 few NA TRBV21-1 CASSKALGSYGYTF TGTGCCAGCAGCAAAGCTCTAGGGAGCTATGGCTACACCTTC
TRBJ2-7 NA NA TRBV27 CASRDRGLEQYF TGTGCCAGCAGGGACCGGGGCTTGGAGCAGTACTTC
TRBJ2-2 NA NA TRBV5-1 CASSLRGRAGELFF TGCGCCAGCAGCTTGCGGGGTAGGGCCGGGGAGCTGTTTTTT
TRBJ2-7 NA TRBD2 TRBV30 CAWGVAGAYEQYF TGTGCCTGGGGAGTAGCGGGAGCCTACGAGCAGTACTTC